These 11 T cell receptor beta chains were sequenced from one sample in a study of vaccination effects on CD4 cells after COVID-19. Their specific antigens are unknown. A roughly 11-day culture period preceded the isolation of CD4+ T cells. Two-dose vaccination with either BNT162b2 or mRNA-1273 was given to the participants. The data were produced by immunoSEQ multiplex PCR, yet TCRdb's version contains in-frame clones alone and is incomplete. The repertoire consists of tens of thousands of clones, with roughly 73% occurring once and the leading ten covering 2% to 3%. Sequenced here: CD4+ T cells from PBMCs cultured without peptide, sampled after COVID-19 vaccination. The origin of the receptors is a human donor who received a COVID-19 vaccine.

The chain combines TRBV24-1 with TRBJ2-1, with 10 bases fitting TRBD2. Germline assignment: CDR1 KGHDR and CDR2 SFDVKD. CDR3 length equals 16 residues. V lost 4 bases, J lost 7 bases, and 9 bases stayed unmatched. The CDR3, as DNA: TGTGCCACCAGTGAGCCTAGCGGGGGAGGTTGGAATGAGCAGTTCTTC. This sequence encodes CATSEPSGGGWNEQFF.

The chain links TRBV3-1 (or the pseudogene TRBV3-2) to TRBJ1-2; weak D call: TRBD1 (6 bases). This CDR3 comprises 15 residues. V lost 1 base, J lost 8 bases, and 17 bases lay in between. Germline lookup yields CDR1 LGHDT and CDR2 YNNKEL (reference sequence). CDR3 sequence reads: CASSQAPGQGRGYTF. The CDR3 nucleotides are TGTGCCAGCAGCCAAGCCCCCGGTCAGGGGAGAGGCTACACCTTC.

The V gene is TRBV9, the J gene TRBJ1-1; 8 bases align to TRBD1. The CDR3 length is 15 residues. Looked up from germline, CDR1 is SGDLS and CDR2 is YYNGEE. Trimming cost V 4 bases and J 1 base; bases outside gene matches: 6. In DNA, the CDR3 is TGTGCCAGCAGCTCCCTCAGGGGGCAGAACACTGAAGCTTTCTTT. Its protein is CASSSLRGQNTEAFF.

This clone was observed once. The V gene is TRBV20-1, the J gene TRBJ1-2, with D possibly being TRBD1 (5 bases). The CDR3 covers 11 residues. Germline V lookup: CDR1 DFQATT, CDR2 SNEGSKA (reference sequence). The V end lost 3 bases, the J end lost 5 bases, and 7 bases lay between the germline ends. The CDR3 region is CSARGGYGYTF. The CDR3, as DNA: TGCAGTGCTAGGGGGGGGTATGGCTACACCTTC.

The chain recombines TRBV18 with TRBJ1-4, with D perhaps matching TRBD1 (6 bases). Looked up from germline, CDR1 is KGHSH and CDR2 is LQKENI. CDR3 length: 15 amino acids. V lost 4 bases to trimming and J lost 8 bases, with 17 bases between them. The CDR3 nucleotides read TGTGCCAGCTCACTTCAGGGACCCCAGGGGGAAAAACTGTTTTTT. Translated: CASSLQGPQGEKLFF. The full variable domain, completed using reference TRBV18 and TRBJ1-4, is NAGVMQNPRHLVRRRGQEARLRCSPMKGHSHVYWYRQLPEEGLKFMVYLQKENIIDESGMPKERFSAEFPKEGPSILRIQQVVRGDSAAYFCASSLQGPQGEKLFFGSGTQLSVL.

This clone was observed a single time. The V and J genes are TRBV12-3 or TRBV12-4 and TRBJ2-5; possibly TRBD1 for D (6 bases). Trimming pared 5 bases from V and 2 bases from J, leaving 9 bases between. The CDR3 is 13 residues long. CDR3 bases: TGTGCCAGCAGTCCCGACAGGCAAGAGACCCAGTACTTC. Its translation: CASSPDRQETQYF.

The chain employs TRBV30 and TRBJ1-2; maybe TRBD1 (5 bases). The CDR3 has 14 residues. Germline V gives CDR1 GTSNPN, CDR2 SVGIG (reference sequence). V lost 2 bases, J lost 3 bases, and 13 bases lay in between. CDR3 protein: CAWSPPDRYYGYTF. CDR3 bases: TGTGCCTGGAGTCCCCCCGACAGATACTATGGCTACACCTTC. The complete variable domain, with remaining parts taken from reference TRBV30 and TRBJ1-2, reads SQTIHQWPATLVQPVGSPLSLECTVEGTSNPNLYWYRQAAGRGLQLLFYSVGIGQISSEVPQNLSASRPQDRQFILSSKKLLLSDSGFYLCAWSPPDRYYGYTFGSGTRLTVV.

This chain uses TRBV5-1 with TRBJ1-4; the match to TRBD1 covers 10 bases. The CDR3 length is 16 residues. Per germline, CDR1 SGHRS and CDR2 YFSETQ. With 8 bases clipped from V and 7 bases from J, the junction kept 14 bases outside the gene matches. Here the CDR3 DNA reads TGCGCCAGTAGAACTAGCCCCGGGACAGGGGTTGAAAAACTGTTTTTT. Amino acids: CASRTSPGTGVEKLFF.

A few counts support this clone. The chain has TRBV25-1 and TRBJ2-3; D not resolved. The CDR3 has 11 residues. The V end lost 5 bases, the J end lost 3 bases, and 3 bases lay between the germline ends. Germline V gene sequence: CDR1 MGHDK, CDR2 SYGVNS. CDR3 nucleotide sequence: TGTGCCAGCAGTAGGACAGATACGCAGTATTTT. It yields the protein CASSRTDTQYF.

This chain links TRBV28 with TRBJ1-5, with 8 positions matching TRBD1. Per germline, CDR1 MDHEN and CDR2 SYDVKM. V lost 0 bases and J lost 5; bases outside the gene matches: 9. CDR3 size: 17 residues. This chain's CDR3 is CASSLWGDRRLDQPQHF. In nucleotides, the CDR3 is TGTGCCAGCAGTTTATGGGGGGACAGGAGGCTGGATCAGCCCCAGCATTTT.

V is TRBV7-3 and J is TRBJ1-1; a weak D match, TRBD1 (5 bases). Per germline, CDR1 SGHTA and CDR2 FQGTGA. The CDR3 totals 14 residues. Trimming took 2 bases from V and 4 from J, leaving 11 bases between them. The CDR3 protein is CASSLQGTGTEAFF. In DNA, the CDR3 is TGTGCCAGCAGCTTACAGGGAACAGGCACTGAAGCTTTCTTT. The full variable domain, with the rest looked up from reference TRBV7-3 and TRBJ1-1, is GAGVSQTPSNKVTEKGKYVELRCDPISGHTALYWYRQSLGQGPEFLIYFQGTGAADDSGLPNDRFFAVRPEGSVSTLKIQRTERGDSAVYLCASSLQGTGTEAFFGQGTRLTVV.